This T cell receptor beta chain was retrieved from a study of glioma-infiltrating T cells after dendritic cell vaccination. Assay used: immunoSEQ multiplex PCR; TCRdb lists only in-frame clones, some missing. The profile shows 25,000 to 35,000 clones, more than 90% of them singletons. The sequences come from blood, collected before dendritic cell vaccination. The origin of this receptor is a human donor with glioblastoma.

The CDR3: CASSSTGTDVYTQYF. The CDR3 nucleotides read TGTGCCAGTAGTTCGACCGGGACTGACGTGTATACGCAGTATTTT. The chain combines TRBV19 with TRBJ2-3; tentatively, D is TRBD2 (6 bases). Germline V lookup: CDR1 LNHDA, CDR2 SQIVND (reference sequence). The V end was cut by 5 bases, the J end by 7 bases, with 19 bases between. The CDR3 extends over 15 amino acids. Complete variable domain (other parts from reference TRBV19 and TRBJ2-3): DGGITQSPKYLFRKEGQNVTLSCEQNLNHDAMYWYRQDPGQGLRLIYYSQIVNDFQKGDIAEGYSVSREKKESFPLTVTSAQKNPTAFYLCASSSTGTDVYTQYFGPGTRLTVL.